This T cell receptor (beta chain) was documented in a study of blood T cells in healthy people across ages. About this clonotype: Its matching antigen is unknown.

Points from the study as a whole: When set beside aged donors, long-lived donors presented more naive CD4+ cells and higher diversity.

A J-beta primer mix and a sample-barcoded 5' primer were used in a second PCR of roughly 7 to 12 cycles. TCRdb reprocessed the 5' RACE reads via MiXCR and lists one record per CDR3 protein. The table records some 800,000 distinct CDR3 sequences, 20% to 25% of them present only once. This CDR3 comprises 15 residues. J was trimmed by 4 bases and V by 6 bases; bases with no gene match: 8. Looked up from germline, CDR1 is MNHNY and CDR2 is SVGAGI (reference sequence). These data were also reused for a study on T cells of mothers and their children.

This TCR derives from a boy aged 10-17 years in good health. The rearrangement uses TRBV6-6 and TRBJ2-2, with 7 bases matching TRBD1. Sequencing used blood. Here the CDR3 DNA reads TGTGCCAGCAGCTTGGGACAGAGGAGCACCGGGGAGCTGTTTTTT. This codes for CASSLGQRSTGELFF.